These 14 T cell receptor beta chains share one sample of origin, sequenced in a study of blood T cell repertoires in COVID-19. Only in-frame clones appear in the TCRdb table, and some are missing; sequencing was by immunoSEQ multiplex PCR. The repertoire holds under 70,000 clones, with around four fifths as singletons. Sequencing input: peripheral blood. The origin of the receptors is a woman of 80 years or more with active or convalescent COVID-19.

The chain links TRBV5-5 to TRBJ2-5, with 7 bases that match TRBD1. The trim removed 4 bases at V and 6 bases at J, leaving 12 bases unmatched. Germline CDR1 reads SGHKS; CDR2 reads YYEKEE (reference sequence). This CDR3 has 15 residues. The CDR3 protein is CASSHGTASRKTQYF. In nucleotides, the CDR3 is TGTGCCAGCAGCCATGGGACAGCGAGCAGGAAGACCCAGTACTTC.

This chain's CDR3 is CASSFAQNQPQHF. The CDR3 DNA reads TGTGCCAGCAGTTTTGCACAGAATCAGCCCCAGCATTTT. V and J are TRBV28 and TRBJ1-5; D is unresolved. Deletions cut 3 bases from V and 4 bases from J, with 7 bases between. From germline, CDR1 is MDHEN and CDR2 SYDVKM. The CDR3 totals 13 residues.

The chain joins TRBV7-9 to TRBJ1-2, with D tentatively TRBD1 (5 bases). V lost 5 bases and J lost 3, with 13 bases in between. Looked up from germline, CDR1 is SEHNR and CDR2 is FQNEAQ (reference sequence). This CDR3 region has 14 residues. The DNA for the CDR3 is TGTGCCAGCAGCATAACAGGAGTGGACTATGGCTACACCTTC. This translates into CASSITGVDYGYTF.

This chain uses TRBV20-1 with TRBJ1-2, with unresolved D. The CDR3 is 11 residues long. CDR1 is DFQATT and CDR2 is SNEGSKA in the germline V gene (reference sequence). V was cut by 5 bases and J by 4 bases, with 8 bases left in between. The CDR3 loop is CSARWSYGYTF. The CDR3 DNA is TGCAGTGCTCGGTGGAGCTATGGCTACACCTTC.

The genes are TRBV19 and TRBJ2-3, with D uncertain. Looked up from germline, CDR1 is LNHDA and CDR2 is SQIVND (reference sequence). V lost 3 bases and J 6 bases, leaving 10 bases between the germline ends. There are 13 residues in the CDR3. This chain's CDR3 is CASSMIREDTQYF. Written as DNA, the CDR3 is TGTGCCAGTAGTATGATCCGAGAGGATACGCAGTATTTT.

The chain employs TRBV6-1 and TRBJ1-2; tentative D call: TRBD1 (5 bases). CDR1 is MNHNS and CDR2 is SASEGT in the germline V gene. CDR3 length equals 16 residues. The germline V and J ends were trimmed by 1 base and 10 bases, with 22 bases remaining between them. The DNA of the CDR3 is TGTGCCAGCAGTGAAGTAGTGTCGGGGGGATCGGGTATCTACACCTTC. Its translation: CASSEVVSGGSGIYTF.

The V and J genes are TRBV5-1 and TRBJ1-1; D may be TRBD1 (5 bases). Germline V lookup: CDR1 SGHRS, CDR2 YFSETQ. The V gene lost 4 bases and the J gene lost 0 bases, with 13 bases spanning the gap. This CDR3 has 15 residues. The CDR3 sequence: CASSPIAGLNTEAFF. The CDR3 DNA is TGCGCCAGCAGCCCTATAGCGGGGCTGAACACTGAAGCTTTCTTT.

Here the CDR3 DNA reads TGTGCCAGCAGCTCGCCTCCGGGACAGGGCATTCTGAACACTGAAGCTTTCTTT. Its translation: CASSSPPGQGILNTEAFF. The rearrangement links TRBV5-4 to TRBJ1-1; TRBD1 aligns across 9 bases. Looked up from germline, CDR1 is SGHNT and CDR2 is YYREEE (reference sequence). This CDR3 is built from 18 residues. V gave up 3 bases and J gave up 0 bases; unmatched junction bases: 12.

V gene TRBV27 combines with J gene TRBJ1-6, with TRBD1 matching 7 bases. The CDR3 totals 18 residues. Per germline, CDR1 MNHEY and CDR2 SMNVEV (reference sequence). V shed 1 base, J shed 7 bases, and the junction held 13 bases outside the gene matches. The CDR3 DNA reads as TGTGCCAGCAGTTTATTCGGCAGGGGGAACGACAGGAATTCACCCCTCCACTTT. Translation: CASSLFGRGNDRNSPLHF.

The V call is TRBV24-1, the J call TRBJ2-1, with 7 bases that match TRBD1. The CDR3 is 12 amino acids. Germline V gives CDR1 KGHDR, CDR2 SFDVKD. V lost 4 bases, J lost 12 bases, and 5 bases stayed unmatched. As DNA, the CDR3 is TGTGCCACCAGTGACTACAGGGGATCGCAGTTCTTC. Residues: CATSDYRGSQFF.

The V and J genes are TRBV27 and TRBJ2-3; the match to TRBD1 covers 9 bases. Germline trimming cut 8 bases from V and 3 bases from J; bases unmatched to any gene: 18. This CDR3 comprises 18 residues. Germline V gene lookup returns CDR1 MNHEY and CDR2 SMNVEV (reference sequence). The CDR3 region is CASGRGGVRTGVTDTQYF. The CDR3 bases are TGTGCCAGCGGCCGAGGGGGGGTTAGGACAGGGGTGACAGATACGCAGTATTTT.

This sequence joins TRBV2 and TRBJ1-5; D is unclear. Germline assignment: CDR1 SNHLY and CDR2 FYNNEI. The CDR3 is 12 amino acids. The V gene lost 7 bases and the J gene lost 4 bases, with 8 bases spanning the gap. The CDR3 DNA sequence: TGTGCCAGCAAATCGGTTAATCAGCCCCAGCATTTT. This sequence encodes CASKSVNQPQHF.

The rearrangement uses TRBV19 and TRBJ2-3; weak D call: TRBD2 (6 bases). The CDR3 runs 15 residues. In germline, CDR1 is LNHDA, CDR2 SQIVND (reference sequence). V lost 1 base to trimming and J lost 3 bases, with 11 bases between them. CDR3 nucleotides: TGTGCCAGTAGTATAGGACGGGGGACGACAGATACGCAGTATTTT. Residues: CASSIGRGTTDTQYF. Complete variable domain (other parts from reference TRBV19 and TRBJ2-3): DGGITQSPKYLFRKEGQNVTLSCEQNLNHDAMYWYRQDPGQGLRLIYYSQIVNDFQKGDIAEGYSVSREKKESFPLTVTSAQKNPTAFYLCASSIGRGTTDTQYFGPGTRLTVL.

The J gene is TRBJ1-1, the V gene TRBV9; no reliable D call. The CDR3 is 13 amino acids. Germline loops: CDR1 SGDLS, CDR2 YYNGEE. V was clipped by 0 bases and J by 1 base, with 4 bases between them. The CDR3 DNA reads TGTGCCAGCAGCGTAGCCGGGAACACTGAAGCTTTCTTT. Protein sequence: CASSVAGNTEAFF.